The rows below give T cell receptor beta chains drawn from one sample of a study of T-cell reconstitution after alpha-beta-depleted transplantation in children. MiXCR, applied by TCRdb to the PCR reads, yields one record per CDR3 protein. The sample has a few hundred thousand distinct CDR3 sequences, approximately 9.8% seen once. The source material was PBMCs from the stem cell graft donor, sampled from the stem cell graft. The receptors were sampled from a human donor who donated a stem cell graft to a child with SCID. CDR3s include the opening cysteine and the closing phenylalanine or tryptophan. A D gene is named only where the DNA matches it firmly. The listing skips clone size in some rows; elsewhere it reads once, few, many or a size class.

TRBD1,TRBJ2-1,TRBV20-1,NA,TGCAGTGCTAGAGGGACAGGGAACCCCAATGAGCAGTTCTTC,CSARGTGNPNEQFF
TRBD1,TRBJ2-7,TRBV6-5,NA,TGTGCCAGCAGTAACAGGGGAAGCTCCTACGAGCAGTACTTC,CASSNRGSSYEQYF
TRBD1,TRBJ1-1,TRBV20-1,NA,TGCAGTGCCAGAGGGACAGGGGGCAACACTGAAGCTTTCTTT,CSARGTGGNTEAFF
NA,TRBJ2-1,TRBV9,NA,TGTGCCAGCAGCGTAGGGATCGGGGTCGGGGATGAGCAGTTCTTC,CASSVGIGVGDEQFF
NA,TRBJ2-7,TRBV7-9,few,TGTGCCAGCGCAAGGGGTTGGTCCGACGAGCAGTACTTC,CASARGWSDEQYF
TRBD1,TRBJ2-2,TRBV5-1,NA,TGCGCCAGCAGCTTGGGACAGGGGGCATCCACCGGGGAGCTGTTTTTT,CASSLGQGASTGELFF
TRBD1,TRBJ2-2,TRBV12-3/TRBV12-4,NA,TGTGCCAGCAGTAGGGACAGATCGAACACCGGGGAGCTGTTTTTT,CASSRDRSNTGELFF
NA,TRBJ1-2,TRBV9,many,TGTGCCAGCAGCGCTGGTGGGGCGTCCAGGAGGGCTTTC,CASSAGGASRRAF
NA,TRBJ2-3,TRBV27,NA,TGTGCCAGCAGCCCCAGGGCGTCCGCAGATACGCAGTATTTT,CASSPRASADTQYF
NA,TRBJ2-1,TRBV27,few,TGTGCCAGCAGTTTATCGGTATACAATGAGCAGTTCTTC,CASSLSVYNEQFF
TRBD1,TRBJ1-1,TRBV5-1,NA,TGCGCCAGCGCAGGGGGCGCCCCGCAAGTCACTGAAGCTTTCTTT,CASAGGAPQVTEAFF
TRBD1,TRBJ2-3,TRBV6-1,few,TGTGCCAGCAGTCCGACAGGGGCCTTCACAGATACGCAGTATTTT,CASSPTGAFTDTQYF
TRBD1,TRBJ1-1,TRBV5-5,few,TGTGCCAGCAGCTTGGACAGGGGGCGCGTGTTGAACACTGAAGCTTTCTTT,CASSLDRGRVLNTEAFF
TRBD1,TRBJ1-2,TRBV9,NA,TGTGCCAGCAGCTCACGACAGGGGGCCTATGGCTACACCTTC,CASSSRQGAYGYTF
TRBD1,TRBJ2-5,TRBV29-1,NA,TGCAGCCTAGGGACAGGGCCTGAGACCCAGTACTTC,CSLGTGPETQYF
NA,TRBJ2-3,TRBV18,few,TGTGCCAGCTCACCAGTTGGGACCGGGGGAGATACGCAGTATTTT,CASSPVGTGGDTQYF
NA,TRBJ1-1,TRBV2,few,TGTGCCAGCAGTGGATGGGAGACCATGAACACTGAAGCTTTCTTT,CASSGWETMNTEAFF
TRBD1,TRBJ1-4,TRBV29-1,NA,TGCAGCGCGGGGGCCGGGACAGGAAGGAATGAAAAACTGTTTTTT,CSAGAGTGRNEKLFF
NA,TRBJ2-7,TRBV5-1,NA,TGCGCCAGCAGAGCCGCGGATTACTTCGACGAGCAGTACTTC,CASRAADYFDEQYF
TRBD1,TRBJ1-5,TRBV5-1,few,TGCGCCAGCAGCACCAAGATGGACAGGGTTTGCAATCAGCCCCAGCATTTT,CASSTKMDRVCNQPQHF
NA,TRBJ1-2,TRBV7-9,NA,TGTGCCAGCAGCTGGACAGATCAATATGGCTACACCTTC,CASSWTDQYGYTF
TRBD2,TRBJ2-1,TRBV4-1,NA,TGCGCCAGCAGCCGGATCACAACTAGCGGGGGAGGATACAATGAGCAGTTCTTC,CASSRITTSGGGYNEQFF